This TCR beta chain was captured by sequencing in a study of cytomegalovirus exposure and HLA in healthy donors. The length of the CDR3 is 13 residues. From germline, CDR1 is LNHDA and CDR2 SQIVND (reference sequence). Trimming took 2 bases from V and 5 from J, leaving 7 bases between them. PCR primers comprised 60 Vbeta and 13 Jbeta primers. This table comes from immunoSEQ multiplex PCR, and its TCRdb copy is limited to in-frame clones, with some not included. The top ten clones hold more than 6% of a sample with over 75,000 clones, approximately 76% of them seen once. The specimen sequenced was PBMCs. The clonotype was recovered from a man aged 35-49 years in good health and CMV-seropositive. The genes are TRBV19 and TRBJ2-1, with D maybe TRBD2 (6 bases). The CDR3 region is CASSIRENNEQFF. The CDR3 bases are TGTGCCAGTAGTATACGGGAGAACAATGAGCAGTTCTTC.